Following are 31 T cell receptor beta chains from one sample sequenced in a study of blood T cell repertoires in COVID-19. Sequenced by immunoSEQ multiplex PCR; TCRdb stores in-frame clones only, minus some. The top ten hold 1% to 1.5% of the sample, which has about 380,000 clones, roughly 90% seen once. The sample comprised peripheral blood. All receptors derive from a man aged 35-49 years with acute or convalescent COVID-19.

This chain links TRBV3-1 (or the pseudogene TRBV3-2) with TRBJ1-1; 7 nucleotides match TRBD1. The CDR3 extends over 16 amino acids. Looked up from germline, CDR1 is LGHDT and CDR2 is YNNKEL (reference sequence). Trimming at V came to 2 bases and at J to 4 bases, leaving 10 bases not matched to a gene. The CDR3 coding sequence is TGTGCCAGCAGCCAAAAAAAGGGGGCCGGGGCCACTGAAGCTTTCTTT. As protein: CASSQKKGAGATEAFF.

This clone was picked up one time. The chain combines TRBV5-1 with TRBJ2-7, with 10 bases identical to TRBD2. The germline V gene has CDR1 SGHRS and CDR2 YFSETQ. V was pared by 0 bases and J by 0 bases, with 6 bases of the junction left unmatched. There are 17 residues in the CDR3. The DNA for the CDR3 is TGCGCCAGCAGCTTGGATCTAGCGGGAGTACTCTCCTACGAGCAGTACTTC. Protein product: CASSLDLAGVLSYEQYF.

The chain employs TRBV2 and TRBJ1-5; D is uncertain. V lost 6 bases and J 0 bases, leaving 9 bases between the germline ends. The CDR3 contains 14 residues. Germline values: CDR1 SNHLY, CDR2 FYNNEI. The CDR3 DNA sequence: TGTGCCAGCAGCAAGGAGTATAGCAATCAGCCCCAGCATTTT. Protein sequence: CASSKEYSNQPQHF.

The chain carries TRBV4-3 and TRBJ1-1; no firm D call. Between the trimmed V and J ends, which lost 0 bases and 1 base, there was a span of 9 bases. CDR1 is LGHNA and CDR2 is YSLEER in the germline V gene. This CDR3 comprises 15 residues. The CDR3 here is CASSQERAQNTEAFF. For the CDR3, the DNA is TGCGCCAGCAGCCAAGAGCGAGCGCAGAACACTGAAGCTTTCTTT.

This chain connects TRBV9 to TRBJ2-1, with 9 positions matching TRBD2. Germline loops: CDR1 SGDLS, CDR2 YYNGEE. J gave up 6 bases and V 7 bases, and 8 bases lay outside the gene matches. The CDR3 contains 14 residues. CDR3 sequence: CASRREGVSNEQFF. DNA of the CDR3: TGTGCCAGCCGGCGGGAGGGCGTAAGCAATGAGCAGTTCTTC.

This sequence joins TRBV7-9 and TRBJ2-7; D is unresolved. The V end lost 3 bases, the J end lost 1 base, and 7 bases lay between the germline ends. The germline CDR1 and CDR2 sequences are SEHNR and FQNEAQ (reference sequence). The CDR3 is 13 residues long. The CDR3 region is CASSFQVSYEQYF. In nucleotides, the CDR3 is TGTGCCAGCAGCTTCCAGGTTTCCTACGAGCAGTACTTC.

This chain connects TRBV4-2 to TRBJ1-2; 10 nucleotides agree with TRBD1. V gave up 0 bases and J gave up 6 bases; unmatched junction bases: 7. CDR1 and CDR2 (germline): LGHNA, YNFKEQ. The CDR3 length is 16 residues. The CDR3 DNA follows: TGTGCCAGCAGCCAAGATCGGACAGGGGGGATTAATGGCTACACCTTC. It translates to CASSQDRTGGINGYTF.

The V gene is TRBV29-1, the J gene TRBJ2-1; TRBD1 matches at 9 bases. The ends lost 4 bases at V and 3 bases at J; junction bases unmatched: 7. Looked up from germline, CDR1 is SQVTM and CDR2 is ANQGSEA. The CDR3 is 15 residues long. CDR3 sequence reads: CSVATSGQGYNEQFF. CDR3 bases: TGCAGCGTTGCAACTTCGGGACAGGGCTACAATGAGCAGTTCTTC.

This clone was recorded once. The V call is TRBV9, the J call TRBJ2-7, with D tentatively TRBD2 (7 bases). Trimming pared 1 base from V and 2 bases from J, leaving 13 bases between. Looked up from germline, CDR1 is SGDLS and CDR2 is YYNGEE. The CDR3 covers 15 residues. CDR3 sequence: CASSVKGGDPYEQYF. The DNA of the CDR3 is TGTGCCAGCAGCGTAAAAGGGGGGGATCCCTACGAGCAGTACTTC. Drawing the rest from reference TRBV9 and TRBJ2-7, the complete variable domain is DSGVTQTPKHLITATGQRVTLRCSPRSGDLSVYWYQQSLDQGLQFLIQYYNGEERAKGNILERFSAQQFPDLHSELNLSSLELGDSALYFCASSVKGGDPYEQYFGPGTRLTVT.

V usage is TRBV7-9 and J usage is TRBJ1-2, with D possibly TRBD1 on 5 matching bases. The CDR3 loop spans 15 amino acids. Germline-derived CDR1 and CDR2 are SEHNR and FQNEAQ (reference sequence). V lost 1 base, J lost 4 bases, and 13 bases lay in between. CDR3 nucleotide sequence: TGTGCCAGCAGCTTAGGCGCCAGGGTTGGCTATGGCTACACCTTC. It translates to CASSLGARVGYGYTF.

This chain uses TRBV6-5 with TRBJ2-7, with 10 bases fitting TRBD2. The CDR3 has 15 amino acids. V lost 5 bases to trimming and J lost 4 bases; unmatched junction nucleotides: 8. CDR1 is MNHEY, CDR2 SVGAGI, per germline. CDR3 bases: TGTGCCAGCAGTCGGGACAGCGGGAGGGTTTACGAGCAGTACTTC. Amino acids: CASSRDSGRVYEQYF.

This sequence joins TRBV27 and TRBJ2-2; TRBD1 is a possible D gene (6 bases). Germline V gene sequence: CDR1 MNHEY, CDR2 SMNVEV (reference sequence). The CDR3 runs 14 residues. With 7 bases removed from V and 2 bases from J, the gap between germline ends came to 11 bases. The CDR3 loop is CASMTDRNTGELFF. Here the CDR3 DNA reads TGTGCCAGCATGACGGACAGAAACACCGGGGAGCTGTTTTTT.

This clone occurred a few times. This chain connects TRBV10-3 to TRBJ2-1, with a tentative D call TRBD1 (5 bases). V dropped 0 bases and J dropped 10 bases, with 10 bases sitting between them. In germline, CDR1 is ENHRY, CDR2 SYGVKD. The CDR3 length is 13 residues. The CDR3: CAISESLTEEQFF. The CDR3 DNA follows: TGTGCCATCAGTGAGTCGTTGACAGAGGAGCAGTTCTTC.

CDR3: CASSPPGQGATGELFF. As DNA, the CDR3 is TGTGCCAGCTCACCACCGGGACAGGGTGCTACCGGGGAGCTGTTTTTT. V is TRBV18 and J is TRBJ2-2; 9 nucleotides line up with TRBD1. Germline-derived CDR1 and CDR2 are KGHSH and LQKENI. The CDR3 covers 16 residues. The junction had 4 bases not matched to a gene; V was cut back by 0 bases and J by 5 bases.

This clone showed up just a few times. The chain has TRBV2 and TRBJ1-4; 7 nucleotides align to TRBD1. Germline CDR1 and CDR2: SNHLY and FYNNEI. Trimming at V came to 5 bases and at J to 5 bases, leaving 5 bases not matched to a gene. The CDR3 spans 14 residues. The CDR3 bases are TGTGCCAGCAGTTACAGGGGCGGGAATGAAAAACTGTTTTTT. Protein: CASSYRGGNEKLFF.

V gene TRBV11-2 combines with J gene TRBJ2-3; the D gene is possibly TRBD1 (6 bases). The germline gives CDR1 SGHAT, CDR2 FQNNGV. V lost 5 bases to trimming and J lost 0 bases, with 12 bases between them. The CDR3 loop spans 15 amino acids. Here the CDR3 reads CASSPWTVSTDTQYF. The CDR3 coding sequence is TGTGCCAGCAGCCCCTGGACAGTTAGCACAGATACGCAGTATTTT.

The V gene is TRBV19, the J gene TRBJ1-1, with 7 bases aligning to TRBD1. The CDR3 length is 13 residues. The germline gives CDR1 LNHDA, CDR2 SQIVND (reference sequence). V gave up 8 bases and J gave up 1 base; unmatched junction bases: 4. CDR3 in DNA: TGTGCCAGTCAGGGGGTCCCGAACACTGAAGCTTTCTTT. This translates into CASQGVPNTEAFF.

The rearrangement uses TRBV3-1 (or the pseudogene TRBV3-2) and TRBJ2-3; D unresolved. V gave up 2 bases and J gave up 0 bases, with 9 bases separating them. Germline V gene sequence: CDR1 LGHDT, CDR2 YNNKEL (reference sequence). The CDR3 runs 15 residues. The CDR3 DNA follows: TGTGCCAGCAGCCAAAACAGTCTGAGCACAGATACGCAGTATTTT. This codes for CASSQNSLSTDTQYF.

The rearrangement joins TRBV11-2 to TRBJ1-2; D gene unclear. Germline CDR1 SGHAT, CDR2 FQNNGV. The V end lost 0 bases, the J end lost 10 bases, and 18 bases lay between the germline ends. The CDR3 contains 15 residues. The CDR3 coding sequence is TGTGCCAGCAGCTTAGAATTCTTCCCAGGAGGCCCCTACACCTTC. Translating it yields CASSLEFFPGGPYTF.

The rearrangement uses TRBV4-3 and TRBJ1-6, with TRBD1 matching over 8 bases. The CDR3 is made up of 16 amino acids. The J segment lost 6 bases and the V segment lost 0 bases, leaving 4 bases of the junction unmatched. Germline V gives CDR1 LGHNA, CDR2 YSLEER. This chain's CDR3 is CASSQDAGGGNSPLHF. The CDR3 coding sequence is TGCGCCAGCAGCCAAGATGCAGGGGGCGGTAATTCACCCCTCCACTTT.

The chain couples TRBV12-5 to TRBJ2-7; 7 positions match TRBD2. The V gene's germline CDR1 is LGHNT and CDR2 FRNRAP. The CDR3 has 20 residues. V was clipped by 2 bases and J by 0 bases; unmatched bases: 19. The CDR3 protein is CASGLRRLASKQKPSYEQYF. The CDR3 DNA follows: TGTGCTAGTGGTTTGCGACGACTAGCTTCGAAGCAAAAGCCCTCCTACGAGCAGTACTTC.

Here the CDR3 DNA reads TGTGCCAGCAGCGCAAACCCGACTAGCGGGGCACAGTACTTC. Its translation is CASSANPTSGAQYF. The chain uses TRBV9 and TRBJ2-7; TRBD2 agrees at 11 bases. V was pared by 3 bases and J by 10 bases, with 9 bases of the junction left unmatched. The CDR3 totals 14 residues. Germline lookup yields CDR1 SGDLS and CDR2 YYNGEE. Full variable domain (outside the CDR3, taken from reference TRBV9 and TRBJ2-7): DSGVTQTPKHLITATGQRVTLRCSPRSGDLSVYWYQQSLDQGLQFLIQYYNGEERAKGNILERFSAQQFPDLHSELNLSSLELGDSALYFCASSANPTSGAQYFGPGTRLTVT.

V and J are TRBV4-1 and TRBJ2-7, with no clear D. The germline V gene has CDR1 MGHRA and CDR2 YSYEKL. The CDR3 consists of 13 residues. Trimming stripped 0 bases from V and 7 bases from J, with 10 bases between. CDR3 sequence: CASSQDMGLEQYF. For the CDR3, the DNA is TGCGCCAGCAGCCAAGACATGGGCTTGGAGCAGTACTTC.

This clone was seen once. The CDR3 protein is CASSLYLAGISYNEQFF. DNA for the CDR3: TGTGCCAGCAGCTTATACCTAGCGGGCATCTCCTACAATGAGCAGTTCTTC. The chain couples TRBV13 to TRBJ2-1; TRBD2 aligns across 8 bases. Germline lookup yields CDR1 PRHDT and CDR2 FYEKMQ (reference sequence). The CDR3 length is 17 residues. V lost 2 bases, J lost 0 bases, and 6 bases stayed unmatched.

V gene TRBV9 combines with J gene TRBJ1-1; D is ambiguous. The CDR3 is made up of 14 amino acids. Trimming left V 0 bases short and J 1 base short, with 7 bases between. Germline CDR1 reads SGDLS; CDR2 reads YYNGEE. CDR3 DNA: TGTGCCAGCAGCGTAGGATGGGCGAACACTGAAGCTTTCTTT. Translated, it gives CASSVGWANTEAFF.

The CDR3 sequence is CASSWEGGAYEQYF. CDR3 DNA sequence: TGTGCCAGCAGTTGGGAGGGTGGGGCCTACGAGCAGTACTTC. The V and J genes are TRBV6-5 and TRBJ2-7; 7 bases match TRBD2. The germline V gene has CDR1 MNHEY and CDR2 SVGAGI. The CDR3 sequence is 14 residues long. The trim removed 4 bases at V and 2 bases at J, leaving 5 bases unmatched.

The chain uses TRBV19 and TRBJ1-1; unclear D gene. This CDR3 comprises 16 residues. The germline CDR1 and CDR2 sequences are LNHDA and SQIVND (reference sequence). V dropped 7 bases and J dropped 5 bases, with 23 bases sitting between them. CDR3 coding DNA: TGTGCCAGTACCCCCCCCGCGGGAGATCGACGGACTGAAGCTTTCTTT. This codes for CASTPPAGDRRTEAFF.

V gene TRBV10-1 combines with J gene TRBJ2-1, with TRBD2 as a possible D gene (6 bases). The CDR3 spans 13 residues. V lost 9 bases and J 5 bases, leaving 14 bases between the germline ends. CDR1 is WNHNN, CDR2 SYGVQD, per germline (reference sequence). The DNA of the CDR3 is TGCGCCAGTCAACTAGCCGGGGACAATGAGCAGTTCTTC. Protein product: CASQLAGDNEQFF.

The chain joins TRBV6-6 to TRBJ1-1; D gene unclear. V was clipped by 0 bases and J by 1 base, with 6 bases between them. Germline V gene data show CDR1 as MNHNY and CDR2 as SVGAGI (reference sequence). This CDR3 has 14 amino acids. The DNA of the CDR3 is TGTGCCAGCAGTTACTCGGAGGGGAACACTGAAGCTTTCTTT. Encoded protein: CASSYSEGNTEAFF.

V and J are TRBV7-6 and TRBJ2-7; possibly TRBD1 for D (5 bases). Germline lookup yields CDR1 SGHVS and CDR2 FNYEAQ. There are 15 residues in the CDR3. V lost 1 base and J 2 bases, leaving 12 bases between the germline ends. As DNA, the CDR3 is TGTGCCAGCAGCTTAGGGGGTAGGGGAACCTACGAGCAGTACTTC. Encoded protein: CASSLGGRGTYEQYF.

The V gene is TRBV28, the J gene TRBJ1-6, with TRBD1 identical over 7 bases. The CDR3 consists of 15 residues. The germline V gene has CDR1 MDHEN and CDR2 SYDVKM. V lost 3 bases and J lost 10; bases outside the gene matches: 9. The CDR3 protein is CASSFRDRAGSPLHF. Here the CDR3 DNA reads TGTGCCAGCAGTTTCCGCGACAGGGCAGGCTCACCCCTCCACTTT.